The 17 T cell receptor beta chains presented below share a single source sample, sequenced in a study of shared clonotypes between healthy human individuals. The method was immunoSEQ multiplex PCR; TCRdb's version includes in-frame clones alone and lacks a portion of them. The table lists around 1.5 million clones, 98% of them singletons. The material sequenced was naive CD4+ T cells sorted from blood. Subset denoted: CD45RA+ positively selected. The origin of the receptors is a man under 40 in good health.

This sequence joins TRBV4-2 and TRBJ2-1; D is unresolved. In germline, CDR1 is LGHNA, CDR2 YNFKEQ. The CDR3 runs to 15 residues. Trimming stripped 1 base from V and 1 base from J, with 8 bases between. CDR3 protein: CASSQARRSYNEQFF. CDR3 DNA sequence: TGTGCCAGCAGCCAAGCAAGAAGGTCCTACAATGAGCAGTTCTTC.

V gene TRBV5-1 combines with J gene TRBJ1-1; D remains unclear. Trimming took 5 bases from V and 2 from J, leaving 7 bases between them. This CDR3 is 12 amino acids long. Per the germline V gene, CDR1 is SGHRS and CDR2 is YFSETQ. The CDR3 is CASRQPNTEAFF. The CDR3 nucleotides read TGCGCCAGCAGACAACCTAACACTGAAGCTTTCTTT.

V and J are TRBV5-6 and TRBJ2-2; D might be TRBD2 (6 bases). The CDR3 extends over 16 amino acids. The V gene's germline CDR1 is SGHDT and CDR2 YYEEEE. The V end lost 4 bases, the J end lost 2 bases, and 15 bases lay between the germline ends. The CDR3 loop reads CASSRPGLLNTGELFF. DNA of the CDR3: TGTGCCAGCAGCCGCCCGGGACTTCTTAACACCGGGGAGCTGTTTTTT.

Comment on this clone: At the DNA level, this CDR3 is encoded by other sequences in the same sample as well. The V call is TRBV15, the J call TRBJ2-6; D unclear. V was shortened by 6 bases and J by 0 bases, with 6 bases between the two germline ends. Germline CDR1 reads LNHNV; CDR2 reads YYDKDF (reference sequence). The CDR3 runs 14 residues. CDR3 bases: TGTGCCACCAGTTCAAGCTCTGGGGCCAACGTCCTGACTTTC. Translating gives CATSSSSGANVLTF.

The rearrangement uses TRBV4-1 and TRBJ2-1; no definite D call. Germline lookup yields CDR1 MGHRA and CDR2 YSYEKL. V lost 4 bases, J lost 5 bases, and 12 bases lay in between. CDR3 length: 14 amino acids. CDR3 coding DNA: TGCGCCAGCAGCCCAGAAGGGCCCGACAATGAGCAGTTCTTC. It encodes CASSPEGPDNEQFF.

The chain employs TRBV5-1 and TRBJ2-5; weak D call: TRBD2 (5 bases). This CDR3 is built from 14 residues. In germline, CDR1 is SGHRS, CDR2 YFSETQ. V lost 1 base and J lost 1, with 8 bases in between. CDR3 bases: TGCGCCAGCAGCTTGAGCGGATTCCAAGAGACCCAGTACTTC. It specifies CASSLSGFQETQYF.

The rearrangement links TRBV7-9 to TRBJ2-7, with 8 positions matching TRBD1. The CDR3 is made up of 16 amino acids. V dropped 1 base and J dropped 0; count of bases not matched to a gene: 5. Germline assignment: CDR1 SEHNR and CDR2 FQNEAQ (reference sequence). The CDR3 DNA is TGTGCCAGCAGCTTAGAGACAGGGGCCAGCTCCTACGAGCAGTACTTC. Protein product: CASSLETGASSYEQYF.

The gene calls are TRBV6-1 and TRBJ2-3, with D possibly being TRBD2 (5 bases). Deletions cut 1 base from V and 5 bases from J, with 13 bases between. Germline loops: CDR1 MNHNS, CDR2 SASEGT. CDR3 size: 15 residues. CDR3 in amino acids: CASSEVSGAEDTQYF. The CDR3, as DNA: TGTGCCAGCAGTGAAGTAAGCGGAGCCGAAGATACGCAGTATTTT.

V and J are TRBV28 and TRBJ2-7, with 12 nucleotides matching TRBD2. Germline lookup yields CDR1 MDHEN and CDR2 SYDVKM. The length of the CDR3 is 15 residues. Trimming cost V 5 bases and J 2 bases; bases outside gene matches: 4. The chain's CDR3 is CASSQTSGGAYEQYF. DNA for the CDR3: TGTGCCAGCAGTCAGACTAGCGGGGGAGCCTACGAGCAGTACTTC.

The V and J genes are TRBV9 and TRBJ2-1; weak D call: TRBD2 (6 bases). The germline gives CDR1 SGDLS, CDR2 YYNGEE. V was trimmed by 0 bases and J by 0 bases, leaving 13 bases between them. The CDR3 covers 17 residues. CDR3 in DNA: TGTGCCAGCAGCGTAGCTAGCGTACCAAGCTCCTACAATGAGCAGTTCTTC. Encoded protein: CASSVASVPSSYNEQFF.

The V call is TRBV30, the J call TRBJ1-5, with D uncertain. The CDR3 extends over 12 amino acids. Trimming stripped 5 bases from V and 2 bases from J, with 7 bases between. In germline, CDR1 is GTSNPN, CDR2 SVGIG (reference sequence). The CDR3 nucleotides are TGTGCCTGGGATCGTGGCAATCAGCCCCAGCATTTT. This translates into CAWDRGNQPQHF.

The rearrangement links TRBV29-1 to TRBJ2-1; 9 positions match TRBD1. The CDR3 has 15 residues. The V segment lost 2 bases and the J segment 3 bases; nucleotides outside the gene matches: 5. The germline V gene has CDR1 SQVTM and CDR2 ANQGSEA. This CDR3 reads CSVEYGQGLYNEQFF. CDR3 coding DNA: TGCAGCGTTGAATATGGACAGGGGCTCTACAATGAGCAGTTCTTC.

The chain couples TRBV19 to TRBJ2-2, with D possibly being TRBD2 (6 bases). The CDR3 has 13 amino acids. Trimming took off 9 bases at V and 8 bases at J, with 16 bases between the two ends. The germline gives CDR1 LNHDA, CDR2 SQIVND (reference sequence). Here the CDR3 DNA reads TGTGCCAGCGCAACCGAGGCGGGGGGGGAGCTGTTTTTT. Translated: CASATEAGGELFF.

This sequence joins TRBV18 and TRBJ2-5; D not certain. V gave up 0 bases and J gave up 5 bases, with 16 bases separating them. The V gene's germline CDR1 is KGHSH and CDR2 LQKENI. This CDR3 is built from 16 residues. The CDR3 DNA reads as TGTGCCAGCTCACCACCTCGGGCTCTCTTCGAGGAGACCCAGTACTTC. It translates to CASSPPRALFEETQYF.

In DNA form, the CDR3 reads TGTGCCAGCAGCTTGCCCGGGACAGGGGACGCCGAAGAGACCCAGTACTTC. It translates to CASSLPGTGDAEETQYF. The chain joins TRBV11-2 to TRBJ2-5; 10 positions agree with TRBD1. Germline V CDR1 and CDR2: SGHAT, FQNNGV. V shed 3 bases, J shed 3 bases, and the junction held 10 bases outside the gene matches. CDR3 length: 17 residues.

This clone was recorded only once. The chain couples TRBV2 to TRBJ1-5; D gene ambiguous. The CDR3 runs to 15 residues. Germline loops: CDR1 SNHLY, CDR2 FYNNEI. V lost 3 bases and J 0 bases, leaving 9 bases between the germline ends. The CDR3 bases are TGTGCCAGCAGTGATCGGGGATATAGCAATCAGCCCCAGCATTTT. It is translated as CASSDRGYSNQPQHF.

The chain links TRBV27 to TRBJ1-1, with 11 bases matching TRBD1. V trimming: 3 bases; J trimming: 8 bases; junction bases outside the gene matches: 2. The germline gives CDR1 MNHEY, CDR2 SMNVEV (reference sequence). This CDR3 contains 13 residues. CDR3 bases: TGTGCCAGCAGTTTTAGGACAGGGGGCGAAGCTTTCTTT. It specifies CASSFRTGGEAFF.